One and the same sample provided the 27 T cell receptor beta chains below, sequenced in a study of T cells in Graves' hyperthyroidism and ophthalmopathy. Amplification yielded TCR beta CDR3 regions, with RNA transcripts as the source. When the TCR CDR3 underwent first-round RT-PCR, the HTBI primer set was used. TCRdb independently ran MiXCR on the multiplex PCR reads; one entry per CDR3 protein. The sample holds hundreds of thousands of distinct CDR3 sequences, 20% to 25% seen once. The sample was blood. The receptors derive from a man aged 25 to 40 with Graves' ophthalmopathy.

J is TRBJ2-6 and V is TRBV19; 9 nucleotides line up with TRBD2. This CDR3 contains 16 residues. Germline V gene lookup returns CDR1 LNHDA and CDR2 SQIVND (reference sequence). V shed 5 bases, J shed 4 bases, and the junction held 6 bases outside the gene matches. In DNA form, the CDR3 reads TGTGCCAGTAGTGCGGCGGGAGGGATAGGGGCCAACGTCCTGACTTTC. Its translation: CASSAAGGIGANVLTF.

In its sample, this clonotype was seen many times. The rearrangement links TRBV30 to TRBJ1-2; no definite D call. The CDR3 loop spans 16 amino acids. Germline-derived CDR1 and CDR2 are GTSNPN and SVGIG (reference sequence). V was trimmed by 7 bases and J by 1 base, leaving 22 bases between them. The CDR3: CASHPPEGSLNYGYTF. Here the CDR3 DNA reads TGTGCCTCCCACCCACCGGAGGGATCACTTAACTATGGCTACACCTTC. The full variable domain, with the rest looked up from reference TRBV30 and TRBJ1-2, is SQTIHQWPATLVQPVGSPLSLECTVEGTSNPNLYWYRQAAGRGLQLLFYSVGIGQISSEVPQNLSASRPQDRQFILSSKKLLLSDSGFYLCASHPPEGSLNYGYTFGSGTRLTVV.

This clonotype turned up a few times. The rearrangement uses TRBV5-6 and TRBJ1-1, with TRBD1 matching over 7 bases. The CDR3 sequence is 15 residues long. CDR1 and CDR2 from the germline V gene are SGHDT and YYEEEE. Losses at the gene ends were 0 bases for V and 2 bases for J; bases not matched to a gene: 4. CDR3 sequence reads: CASSLGQGYNTEAFF. In DNA, the CDR3 is TGTGCCAGCAGCTTGGGACAGGGTTACAACACTGAAGCTTTCTTT.

This chain connects TRBV6-2 or TRBV6-3 to TRBJ2-5, with TRBD2 identical over 7 bases. This CDR3 is built from 17 residues. J was trimmed by 5 bases and V by 3 bases; bases with no gene match: 15. Germline lookup yields CDR1 MNHEY and CDR2 SVGEGT. The CDR3 DNA reads TGTGCCAGCAGTTATCTGGAGCGGGACTTGGAGTGGGAGACCCAGTACTTC. As protein: CASSYLERDLEWETQYF.

In this sample, this clonotype turned up many times. J is TRBJ2-3 and V is TRBV2; perhaps D is TRBD1 or TRBD2 (6 bases each). V was pared by 4 bases and J by 4 bases, with 12 bases between. Germline V lookup: CDR1 SNHLY, CDR2 FYNNEI. CDR3 size: 14 residues. In DNA, the CDR3 is TGTGCCAGCAGTGGAGGGGGGAGCCCAGATACGCAGTATTTT. Translated, it gives CASSGGGSPDTQYF.

The chain recombines TRBV28 with TRBJ1-4, with 8 bases that match TRBD1. Germline trimming cut 8 bases from V and 4 bases from J; bases unmatched to any gene: 6. There are 14 residues in the CDR3. The germline gives CDR1 MDHEN, CDR2 SYDVKM. The CDR3 is CASLPGGGNEKLFF. CDR3 in DNA: TGTGCCAGCCTCCCAGGGGGCGGTAATGAAAAACTGTTTTTT.

This clonotype showed up just a few times. This sequence joins TRBV11-2 and TRBJ2-4; the D gene is possibly TRBD2 (7 bases). Germline loops: CDR1 SGHAT, CDR2 FQNNGV. V was clipped by 5 bases and J by 4 bases, with 15 bases between them. The CDR3 runs to 15 residues. DNA of the CDR3: TGTGCCAGCAGCGGGGGGGCAGGGGAAAAAAACATTCAGTACTTC. Its protein is CASSGGAGEKNIQYF. Filled out from reference TRBV11-2 and TRBJ2-4, the complete variable domain reads EAGVAQSPRYKIIEKRQSVAFWCNPISGHATLYWYQQILGQGPKLLIQFQNNGVVDDSQLPKDRFSAERLKGVDSTLKIQPAKLEDSAVYLCASSGGAGEKNIQYFGAGTRLSVL.

This chain joins TRBV13 and TRBJ2-1; TRBD2 aligns across 14 bases. CDR3 length: 17 residues. Germline assignment: CDR1 PRHDT and CDR2 FYEKMQ (reference sequence). V lost 5 bases and J lost 2; bases outside the gene matches: 5. CDR3 bases: TGTGCCAGCAGCCCACTGGGACTAGCGGGGGCCTACAATGAGCAGTTCTTC. This translates into CASSPLGLAGAYNEQFF.

There are a few counts of this clonotype. J is TRBJ2-1 and V is TRBV6-1; D is uncertain. This CDR3 has 14 amino acids. The V and J ends lost 6 bases and 0 bases respectively, with 9 bases between them. The germline V gene encodes CDR1 MNHNS and CDR2 SASEGT. The CDR3 sequence: CASSKPPSYNEQFF. DNA of the CDR3: TGTGCCAGCAGCAAACCTCCCTCCTACAATGAGCAGTTCTTC.

The gene calls are TRBV12-3 or TRBV12-4 and TRBJ2-7; a weak D match, TRBD2 (5 bases). The CDR3 has 15 amino acids. The germline V and J ends were trimmed by 3 bases and 0 bases, with 12 bases remaining between them. CDR3 region: CASSFAGRSSYEQYF. The CDR3 DNA sequence: TGTGCCAGCAGTTTTGCGGGTAGGAGCTCCTACGAGCAGTACTTC.

CDR3 nucleotide sequence: TGCGCCAGCAGCCAAGAATTCGGAGATACGCAGTATTTT. Translation gives CASSQEFGDTQYF. The V gene is TRBV4-3, the J gene TRBJ2-3; no firm D call. V lost 0 bases and J lost 5, with 6 bases in between. The CDR3 spans 13 residues. Germline lookup yields CDR1 LGHNA and CDR2 YSLEER.

This clonotype was seen a few times. The V call is TRBV7-9, the J call TRBJ1-1, with D tentatively TRBD1 (5 bases). Germline lookup yields CDR1 SEHNR and CDR2 FQNEAQ (reference sequence). This CDR3 is 15 amino acids long. Trimming cost V 4 bases and J 1 base, with 13 bases left between them. CDR3 coding DNA: TGTGCCAGCAGCTCGTCGGGACTCCCGAACACTGAAGCTTTCTTT. It specifies CASSSSGLPNTEAFF.

This clonotype has a count of ten or more. The V and J genes are TRBV6-1 and TRBJ2-7; perhaps D is TRBD1 or TRBD2 (5 bases each). In germline, CDR1 is MNHNS, CDR2 SASEGT. Trimming shortened V by 6 bases and J by 1 base, and 16 bases separated the two germline ends. There are 15 residues in the CDR3. CDR3 sequence: CASSPETGRSYEQYF. In DNA, the CDR3 is TGTGCCAGCAGCCCCGAAACGGGACGGTCCTACGAGCAGTACTTC.

This clonotype appeared many times. The V gene is TRBV24-1, the J gene TRBJ2-1, with 7 bases fitting TRBD2. Per the germline V gene, CDR1 is KGHDR and CDR2 is SFDVKD. This CDR3 comprises 16 residues. With V trimmed by 5 bases and J by 6 bases, 12 bases remained unmatched. CDR3 sequence reads: CATSVPRAGVGNEQFF. Here the CDR3 DNA reads TGTGCCACCAGTGTCCCGAGGGCGGGAGTCGGCAATGAGCAGTTCTTC.

This clonotype has a count of ten or more. The CDR3 DNA follows: TGCGCCAGCAGCTGGACTAGCGGATACACCGGGGAGCTGTTTTTT. Translation gives CASSWTSGYTGELFF. The rearrangement uses TRBV5-1 and TRBJ2-2, with TRBD2 matching 10 bases. The CDR3 runs to 15 residues. J lost 3 bases, V lost 3 bases, and 2 bases had no gene match. Germline V gives CDR1 SGHRS, CDR2 YFSETQ.

V is TRBV20-1 and J is TRBJ2-1, with D tentatively TRBD1 (5 bases). V dropped 1 base and J dropped 3 bases, with 13 bases sitting between them. The germline V gene has CDR1 DFQATT and CDR2 SNEGSKA (reference sequence). The CDR3 length is 15 residues. CDR3 nucleotide sequence: TGCAGTGCTAGAGGCTTCAAAGACAGCTACAATGAGCAGTTCTTC. This translates into CSARGFKDSYNEQFF.

This clonotype was counted at least ten times. The chain combines TRBV29-1 with TRBJ1-4; maybe TRBD1 (5 bases). This CDR3 contains 11 residues. V was shortened by 4 bases and J by 8 bases, with 8 bases between the two germline ends. CDR1 is SQVTM, CDR2 ANQGSEA, per germline. The CDR3 region is CSVGRDEKLFF. The CDR3 region has the DNA TGCAGCGTTGGCCGGGACGAAAAACTGTTTTTT.

This clonotype was seen many times. The rearrangement uses TRBV7-9 and TRBJ2-5; D is possibly TRBD1 (6 bases). The CDR3 totals 14 residues. Deletions cut 5 bases from V and 5 bases from J, with 15 bases between. Germline assignment: CDR1 SEHNR and CDR2 FQNEAQ (reference sequence). For the CDR3, the DNA is TGTGCCAGCAGCCCTACAGCAGGGGTGGAGACCCAGTACTTC. This codes for CASSPTAGVETQYF. Looking up the rest from reference TRBV7-9 and TRBJ2-5 gives the full variable domain: DTGVSQNPRHKITKRGQNVTFRCDPISEHNRLYWYRQTLGQGPEFLTYFQNEAQLEKSRLLSDRFSAERPKGSFSTLEIQRTEQGDSAMYLCASSPTAGVETQYFGPGTRLLVL.

This clonotype was detected ten times or more. The chain uses TRBV28 and TRBJ2-3; D unresolved. The CDR3 has 14 amino acids. Deletions cut 3 bases from V and 6 bases from J, with 13 bases between. Germline V gene lookup returns CDR1 MDHEN and CDR2 SYDVKM. The CDR3 reads CASSLRTVLDTQYF. CDR3 DNA: TGTGCCAGCAGTTTGAGGACGGTATTGGATACGCAGTATTTT. Full variable domain (outside the CDR3, taken from reference TRBV28 and TRBJ2-3): DVKVTQSSRYLVKRTGEKVFLECVQDMDHENMFWYRQDPGLGLRLIYFSYDVKMKEKGDIPEGYSVSREKKERFSLILESASTNQTSMYLCASSLRTVLDTQYFGPGTRLTVL.

This clonotype was observed a handful of times. The chain couples TRBV14 to TRBJ1-1; D ambiguous. This CDR3 region has 15 residues. The germline CDR1 and CDR2 sequences are SGHDN and FVKESK. Trimming stripped 2 bases from V and 0 bases from J, with 10 bases between. In nucleotides, the CDR3 is TGTGCCAGCAGCCAACCGGGATCATTGAACACTGAAGCTTTCTTT. Translation gives CASSQPGSLNTEAFF.

The table lists this clonotype with many counts. The chain joins TRBV28 to TRBJ1-2; D call uncertain. This CDR3 is built from 14 residues. V was cut by 6 bases and J by 0 bases, with 11 bases left in between. Germline-derived CDR1 and CDR2 are MDHEN and SYDVKM. The CDR3 loop reads CASRVDGANYGYTF. The CDR3 DNA is TGTGCCAGCAGGGTGGACGGGGCTAACTATGGCTACACCTTC.

This clonotype turned up a few times. The V gene is TRBV12-3 or TRBV12-4, the J gene TRBJ2-1, with 10 bases matching TRBD2. This CDR3 region has 15 residues. The J segment lost 4 bases and the V segment lost 6 bases, leaving 6 bases of the junction unmatched. The chain's CDR3 is CASSRPLAGYNEQFF. The DNA for the CDR3 is TGTGCCAGCAGCCGTCCACTAGCGGGATACAATGAGCAGTTCTTC.

The sample holds a few counts of this clonotype. A much larger clone lies one base from this, so it may be a read error. The rearrangement joins TRBV3-1 to TRBJ2-1; 9 bases line up with TRBD2. From germline, CDR1 is LGHDT and CDR2 YNNKEL (reference sequence). This CDR3 is built from 16 residues. The CDR3 region has the DNA TGTGCCAGCAGCCAAGTTCAGCGGGAGGACTACAATGAGGAGTTCTTC. As protein: CASSQVQREDYNEEFF.

The chain is built from TRBV28 and TRBJ1-2; 7 bases fit TRBD1. The CDR3 is 17 residues long. Per the germline V gene, CDR1 is MDHEN and CDR2 is SYDVKM. Trimming took 3 bases from V and 3 from J; bases not matched to a gene: 13. The CDR3 bases are TGTGCCAGCAGTTTCGTAATACCCCAAACAGGGGACTATGGCTACACCTTC. Residues: CASSFVIPQTGDYGYTF.

This clonotype has only a few counts. V gene TRBV28 combines with J gene TRBJ2-3; unclear D gene. The CDR3 covers 12 residues. The germline V gene has CDR1 MDHEN and CDR2 SYDVKM. Trimming left V 5 bases short and J 4 bases short, with 7 bases between. CDR3 DNA sequence: TGTGCCAGCAGTAACCTACCAGATACGCAGTATTTT. Its protein is CASSNLPDTQYF.

At least ten counts were recorded for this clonotype. The CDR3 DNA sequence: TGTGCCAGCAGCGACAGGGCAGGAGGAAACACCATATATTTT. Its translation is CASSDRAGGNTIYF. This chain links TRBV12-3 or TRBV12-4 with TRBJ1-3; 7 bases fit TRBD1. The CDR3 has 14 residues. V trimming: 6 bases; J trimming: 4 bases; junction bases outside the gene matches: 6.

V and J are TRBV20-1 and TRBJ2-3, with 12 nucleotides matching TRBD2. CDR1 DFQATT and CDR2 SNEGSKA come from the germline V gene (reference sequence). V lost 0 bases to trimming and J lost 1 base; unmatched junction nucleotides: 20. The CDR3 covers 22 residues. The CDR3 DNA reads as TGCAGTGCTAGAGATCTTCCGGAGACAGGGGTGAGACTAGCGGGAGGCACAGATACGCAGTATTTT. Translating gives CSARDLPETGVRLAGGTDTQYF.